Following are 27 T cell receptor beta chains from one sample sequenced in a study of blood T cell repertoires in COVID-19 (dated by TCRdb to 2018 to 2020). Libraries were constructed by the immunoSEQ multiplex PCR assay. In its TCRdb copy, this immuneACCESS table keeps in-frame sequences only and misses some clones. Where compared with another copy, unresolved V genes explain less than half of these, and the others have no known cause. This sample is represented by under 200,000 clones; roughly 90% of them were singletons. Jointly, the top ten make up about 2.5% of the sample. Sequencing was carried out using peripheral blood. These TCRs come from a man between 18 and 35 years old with acute or convalescent COVID-19.

The chain links TRBV6-5 to TRBJ1-4; 7 bases line up with TRBD1. CDR3 length: 12 amino acids. Germline loops: CDR1 MNHEY, CDR2 SVGAGI. V shed 10 bases and J 6 bases; nucleotides not matched to a gene: 5. The CDR3 coding sequence is TGTGCCACCCGACAGGGTTATGAAAAACTGTTTTTT. It translates to CATRQGYEKLFF.

The V gene is TRBV3-1 (or the pseudogene TRBV3-2), the J gene TRBJ2-7; 8 bases are shared with TRBD1. Germline loops: CDR1 LGHDT, CDR2 YNNKEL (reference sequence). The CDR3 length is 15 residues. V shed 1 base, J shed 4 bases, and the junction held 6 bases outside the gene matches. The CDR3 reads CASSQVPGGEYEQYF. DNA for the CDR3: TGTGCCAGCAGCCAAGTCCCAGGGGGCGAGTACGAGCAGTACTTC.

This rearrangement joins TRBV6-5 to TRBJ1-1; possible D gene TRBD1, 6 bases. Germline loops: CDR1 MNHEY, CDR2 SVGAGI. This CDR3 has 15 residues. Trimming took 7 bases from V and 2 from J, leaving 17 bases between them. The CDR3 sequence: CASKSGAGRNTEAFF. DNA for the CDR3: TGTGCCAGCAAGTCAGGGGCAGGGAGAAACACTGAAGCTTTCTTT.

The count of this clone is one. The chain carries TRBV5-8 and TRBJ2-1; D is undetermined. The CDR3 consists of 15 residues. Trimming removed 0 bases at V and 0 bases at J, with 7 bases between. CDR1 and CDR2 from the germline V gene are SGHTS and YDEGEE. The CDR3 sequence is CASSLGVNSYNEQFF. The CDR3 DNA sequence: TGTGCCAGCAGCTTGGGCGTCAACTCCTACAATGAGCAGTTCTTC.

This clone came up a few times. The rearrangement joins TRBV2 to TRBJ1-5; 7 bases map to TRBD1. The V gene end was trimmed by 10 bases and the J gene end by 5 bases; junction bases not matched to a gene: 8. The CDR3 consists of 13 residues. CDR1 and CDR2 from the germline V gene are SNHLY and FYNNEI. CDR3 loop: CATSGGAYQPQHF. CDR3 sequence (DNA): TGTGCCACCTCAGGGGGAGCGTATCAGCCCCAGCATTTT.

The chain employs TRBV19 and TRBJ2-6; D possibly corresponds to TRBD2 (6 bases). The CDR3 sequence is 15 residues long. Trimming left V 6 bases short and J 1 base short, with 10 bases between. CDR1 LNHDA and CDR2 SQIVND come from the germline V gene (reference sequence). This chain's CDR3 is CASRARGSGANVLTF. CDR3 coding DNA: TGTGCCAGTAGGGCTCGGGGGTCTGGGGCCAACGTCCTGACTTTC.

This CDR3 is CASGKTGTETQYF. Written as DNA, the CDR3 is TGTGCTAGTGGCAAGACAGGGACGGAGACCCAGTACTTC. The chain employs TRBV12-5 and TRBJ2-5, with 7 bases aligning to TRBD1. The germline gives CDR1 LGHNT, CDR2 FRNRAP. The CDR3 has 13 amino acids. Trimming at V came to 6 bases and at J to 5 bases, leaving 6 bases not matched to a gene.

The chain is built from TRBV30 and TRBJ1-1, with D maybe TRBD1 (6 bases). The CDR3 contains 13 residues. Deletions cut 1 base from V and 5 bases from J, with 11 bases between. CDR1 and CDR2 (germline): GTSNPN, SVGIG (reference sequence). This chain's CDR3 is CAWSAGVRTEAFF. CDR3 nucleotide sequence: TGTGCCTGGAGTGCAGGGGTGAGGACTGAAGCTTTCTTT.

The chain is built from TRBV19 and TRBJ2-3; 10 bases agree with TRBD2. The CDR3 totals 17 residues. V shed 11 bases, J shed 4 bases, and the junction held 18 bases outside the gene matches. Germline CDR1 is LNHDA and CDR2 is SQIVND (reference sequence). The CDR3 is CAVQREASGSFPDTQYF. In DNA form, the CDR3 reads TGTGCCGTCCAAAGGGAGGCTAGCGGGAGTTTTCCAGATACGCAGTATTTT.

The CDR3 nucleotides read TGTGCCAGCAAGCAGGCCTTCGGGGGAATGAACACTGAAGCTTTCTTT. Translation gives CASKQAFGGMNTEAFF. The chain combines TRBV2 with TRBJ1-1; D perhaps matches TRBD1 (5 bases). This CDR3 is 16 amino acids long. CDR1 and CDR2 (germline): SNHLY, FYNNEI. V gave up 7 bases and J gave up 0 bases, with 18 bases separating them.

This chain joins TRBV10-1 and TRBJ1-3, with TRBD1 matching 9 bases. V was pared by 5 bases and J by 6 bases, with 5 bases of the junction left unmatched. This CDR3 comprises 14 residues. Germline CDR1 is WNHNN and CDR2 is SYGVQD (reference sequence). CDR3 DNA sequence: TGCGCCAGCAGTTGGGACAGGGTGGAAAACACCATATATTTT. Its protein product is CASSWDRVENTIYF.

The chain links TRBV7-2 to TRBJ2-1; 9 bases are a match to TRBD1. The CDR3 totals 15 residues. V was pared by 8 bases and J by 2 bases, with 7 bases of the junction left unmatched. CDR1 and CDR2 (germline): SGHTA, FQGNSA. CDR3 sequence reads: CASSIRQGAYNEQFF. In DNA form, the CDR3 reads TGTGCCAGCTCGATTAGACAGGGGGCCTACAATGAGCAGTTCTTC.

This clone was seen more than once but under ten times. The V call is TRBV3-1 (or the pseudogene TRBV3-2), the J call TRBJ2-7; a possible D gene is TRBD2 (6 bases). The CDR3 runs to 14 residues. Trimming removed 4 bases at V and 4 bases at J, with 14 bases between. Germline lookup yields CDR1 LGHDT and CDR2 YNNKEL (reference sequence). The CDR3 DNA reads TGTGCCAGCAGCCCGGGCGGGACCTCTTACGAGCAGTACTTC. Its protein is CASSPGGTSYEQYF.

A single count supports this clone. The genes are TRBV7-9 and TRBJ2-6; no reliable D call. The germline gives CDR1 SEHNR, CDR2 FQNEAQ (reference sequence). The ends were cut back, 7 bases at V and 4 bases at J, with 20 bases in the middle. This CDR3 comprises 17 residues. CDR3 protein: CASITSRLARGANVLTF. The CDR3 region has the DNA TGTGCCAGCATAACGTCCCGGCTGGCGCGGGGGGCCAACGTCCTGACTTTC.

This chain links TRBV4-1 with TRBJ1-2; TRBD1 might be the D (5 bases). This CDR3 has 16 residues. Trimming removed 3 bases at V and 4 bases at J, with 18 bases between. Per germline, CDR1 MGHRA and CDR2 YSYEKL. The CDR3 protein is CASSQDIDSRIYGYTF. The CDR3 DNA follows: TGCGCCAGCAGCCAGGACATTGATTCCCGGATCTATGGCTACACCTTC.

The chain combines TRBV6-2 or TRBV6-3 with TRBJ1-2; 7 nucleotides line up with TRBD1. This CDR3 has 14 amino acids. Germline CDR1 is MNHEY and CDR2 is SVGEGT. V shed 6 bases, J shed 1 base, and the junction held 5 bases outside the gene matches. CDR3 in DNA: TGTGCCAGCAGCTTCGGGACAGATAACTATGGCTACACCTTC. It codes for CASSFGTDNYGYTF.

The rearrangement uses TRBV9 and TRBJ1-6; D may be TRBD1 (6 bases). Deletions cut 3 bases from V and 9 bases from J, with 16 bases between. CDR1 and CDR2 from the germline V gene are SGDLS and YYNGEE. This CDR3 spans 15 amino acids. The DNA for the CDR3 is TGTGCCAGCAGCGAAACGACAGGAGGAGGTTCACCCCTCCACTTT. This codes for CASSETTGGGSPLHF.

This chain links TRBV19 with TRBJ2-1; 12 bases fit TRBD2. Per germline, CDR1 LNHDA and CDR2 SQIVND (reference sequence). The ends lost 5 bases at V and 9 bases at J; junction bases unmatched: 11. This CDR3 is built from 16 residues. CDR3: CASSFLAGGGPGEQFF. CDR3 nucleotides: TGTGCCAGTAGTTTCCTAGCGGGAGGGGGGCCGGGTGAGCAGTTCTTC.

The J gene is TRBJ1-1, the V gene TRBV6-1; D not certain. CDR1 is MNHNS and CDR2 is SASEGT in the germline V gene. This CDR3 region has 13 residues. V gave up 0 bases and J gave up 9 bases, with 11 bases separating them. The CDR3 coding sequence is TGTGCCAGCAGTGAAGCCCGCGTGATAAAAGCTTTCTTT. This sequence encodes CASSEARVIKAFF.

The chain is built from TRBV7-2 and TRBJ1-1; TRBD1 matches 11 bases. The germline gives CDR1 SGHTA, CDR2 FQGNSA. V lost 6 bases and J lost 4; bases outside the gene matches: 4. The CDR3 covers 14 residues. The CDR3 bases are TGTGCCAGCAGTACCGGGACAGGGGGCACTGAAGCTTTCTTT. The encoded protein is CASSTGTGGTEAFF.

This chain uses TRBV19 with TRBJ1-2; unclear D gene. Trimming left V 5 bases short and J 0 bases short, with 4 bases between. Per germline, CDR1 LNHDA and CDR2 SQIVND (reference sequence). CDR3 length: 12 amino acids. Here the CDR3 DNA reads TGTGCCAGTAGTGTCACTAACTATGGCTACACCTTC. As protein: CASSVTNYGYTF.

The count of this clone is one. This chain links TRBV18 with TRBJ1-1; 10 nucleotides match TRBD1. Germline V gene sequence: CDR1 KGHSH, CDR2 LQKENI. Trimming at V came to 4 bases and at J to 1 base, leaving 3 bases not matched to a gene. CDR3 length: 15 residues. CDR3: CASSLGQGGNTEAFF. CDR3 coding DNA: TGTGCCAGCTCACTAGGACAGGGGGGGAACACTGAAGCTTTCTTT.

V and J are TRBV27 and TRBJ1-1; possibly TRBD1 for D (6 bases). V lost 6 bases to trimming and J lost 1 base, with 12 bases between them. Germline V CDR1 and CDR2: MNHEY, SMNVEV (reference sequence). This CDR3 spans 14 amino acids. DNA for the CDR3: TGTGCCAGCAGCCGTAGACAGGAGAACACTGAAGCTTTCTTT. Its protein is CASSRRQENTEAFF.

Points on this clone: Relative to the germline gene, one junction end is altered; a read error may explain this. In DNA form, the CDR3 reads TGTGCCAGCAGACAAGAGGGAGCGGGAGGAATGGATACGCAGTATTTT. Encoded protein: CASRQEGAGGMDTQYF. The chain recombines TRBV3-1 (or the pseudogene TRBV3-2) with TRBJ2-3, with TRBD2 matching 9 bases. Germline V gene data show CDR1 as LGHDT and CDR2 as YNNKEL (reference sequence). The CDR3 spans 16 residues.

Points on this clone: Other DNA sequences in this sample translate to the same CDR3. This sequence joins TRBV25-1 and TRBJ2-5; possible D gene TRBD2, 6 bases. Germline values: CDR1 MGHDK, CDR2 SYGVNS. This CDR3 contains 14 residues. Trimming pared 4 bases from V and 5 bases from J, leaving 14 bases between. Here the CDR3 DNA reads TGTGCCAGCAGTGTCCGGGACTCCCGGGAGACCCAGTACTTC. As protein: CASSVRDSRETQYF.

The gene calls are TRBV25-1 and TRBJ2-3; 12 bases align to TRBD1. This CDR3 region has 15 residues. Trimming cost V 4 bases and J 5 bases; bases outside gene matches: 4. Germline CDR1 is MGHDK and CDR2 is SYGVNS. CDR3 sequence (DNA): TGTGCCAGCAGTGGGGGACAGGGGGCGATAGATACGCAGTATTTT. Its protein product is CASSGGQGAIDTQYF.

The V call is TRBV7-8, the J call TRBJ2-6; no firm D call. This CDR3 spans 15 amino acids. The germline CDR1 and CDR2 sequences are SGHVS and FQNEAQ. Trimming pared 2 bases from V and 0 bases from J, leaving 5 bases between. CDR3 sequence (DNA): TGTGCCAGCAGCTTAACGAGCTCTGGGGCCAACGTCCTGACTTTC. It yields the protein CASSLTSSGANVLTF.